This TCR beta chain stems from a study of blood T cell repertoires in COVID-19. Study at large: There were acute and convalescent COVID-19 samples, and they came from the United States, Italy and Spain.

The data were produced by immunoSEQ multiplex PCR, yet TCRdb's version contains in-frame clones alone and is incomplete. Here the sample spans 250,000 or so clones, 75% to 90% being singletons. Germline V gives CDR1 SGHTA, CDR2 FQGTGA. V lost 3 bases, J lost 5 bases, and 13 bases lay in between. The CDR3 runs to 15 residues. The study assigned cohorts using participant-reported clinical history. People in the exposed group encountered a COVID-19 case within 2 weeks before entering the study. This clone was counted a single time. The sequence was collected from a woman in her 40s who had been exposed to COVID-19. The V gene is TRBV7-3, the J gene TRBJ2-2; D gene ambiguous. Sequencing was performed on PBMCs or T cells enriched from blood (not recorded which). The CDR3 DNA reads TGTGCCAGCAGCTTGACCGCGGCGGCTACCGGGGAGCTGTTTTTT. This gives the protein CASSLTAAATGELFF.